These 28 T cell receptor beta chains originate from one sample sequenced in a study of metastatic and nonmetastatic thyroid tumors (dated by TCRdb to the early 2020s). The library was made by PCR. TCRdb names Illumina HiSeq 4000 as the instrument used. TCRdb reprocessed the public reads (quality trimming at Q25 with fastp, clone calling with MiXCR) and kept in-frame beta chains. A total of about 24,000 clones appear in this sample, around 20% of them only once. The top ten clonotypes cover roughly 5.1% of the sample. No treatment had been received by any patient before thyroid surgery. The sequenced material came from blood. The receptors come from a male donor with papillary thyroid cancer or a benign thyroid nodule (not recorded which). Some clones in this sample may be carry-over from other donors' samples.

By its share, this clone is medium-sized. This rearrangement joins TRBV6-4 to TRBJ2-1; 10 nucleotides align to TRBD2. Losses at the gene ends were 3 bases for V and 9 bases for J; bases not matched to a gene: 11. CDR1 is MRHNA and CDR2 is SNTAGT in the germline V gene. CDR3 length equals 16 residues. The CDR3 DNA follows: TGTGCCAGCAGTGAACTCAGCGGGAGGGGCTCGAGTGAGCAGTTCTTC. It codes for CASSELSGRGSSEQFF.

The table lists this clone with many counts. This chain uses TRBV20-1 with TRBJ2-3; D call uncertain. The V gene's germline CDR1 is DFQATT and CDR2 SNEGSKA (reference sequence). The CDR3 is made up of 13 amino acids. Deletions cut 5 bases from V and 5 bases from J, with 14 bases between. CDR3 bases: TGCAGTGCTCCCCAAAGCCTGGAAGATACGCAGTATTTT. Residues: CSAPQSLEDTQYF.

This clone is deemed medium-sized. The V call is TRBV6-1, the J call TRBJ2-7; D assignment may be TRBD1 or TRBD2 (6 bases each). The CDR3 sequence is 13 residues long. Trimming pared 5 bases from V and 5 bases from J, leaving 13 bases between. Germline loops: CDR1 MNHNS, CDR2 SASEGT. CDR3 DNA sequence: TGTGCCAGCAGTTTACAGGGCGGGAACGAGCAGTACTTC. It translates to CASSLQGGNEQYF.

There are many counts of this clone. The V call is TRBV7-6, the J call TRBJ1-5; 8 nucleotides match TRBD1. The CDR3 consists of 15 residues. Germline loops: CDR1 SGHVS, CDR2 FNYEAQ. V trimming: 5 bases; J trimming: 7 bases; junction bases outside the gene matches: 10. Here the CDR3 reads CASSPGTGDHQPQHF. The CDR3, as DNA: TGTGCCAGCAGCCCGGGGACAGGTGATCACCAGCCCCAGCATTTT.

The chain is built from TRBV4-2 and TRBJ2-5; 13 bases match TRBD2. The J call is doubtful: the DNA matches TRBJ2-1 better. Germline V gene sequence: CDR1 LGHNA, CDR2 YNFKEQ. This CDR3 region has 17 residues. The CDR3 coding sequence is TGTGCCAGCAGCCCCACCCCGGGACTAGCGGGGTGGAATGAGCAGTTCTTC. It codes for CASSPTPGLAGWNEQFF.

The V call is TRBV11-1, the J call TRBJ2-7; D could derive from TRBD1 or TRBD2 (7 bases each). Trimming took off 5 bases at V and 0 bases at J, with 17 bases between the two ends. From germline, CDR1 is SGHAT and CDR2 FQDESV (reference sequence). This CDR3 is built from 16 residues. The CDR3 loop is CASSPGGGFSSYEQYF. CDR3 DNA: TGTGCCAGCAGCCCAGGGGGGGGATTTAGCTCCTACGAGCAGTACTTC.

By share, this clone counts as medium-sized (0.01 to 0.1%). The CDR3 DNA follows: TGTGCCAGCAGCAAGACCGGGACAGGGAACGAGCAGTACTTC. Its translation is CASSKTGTGNEQYF. J is TRBJ2-7 and V is TRBV12-3 or TRBV12-4; 9 bases fit TRBD1. The CDR3 sequence is 14 residues long. With 6 bases clipped from V and 5 bases from J, the junction kept 8 bases outside the gene matches.

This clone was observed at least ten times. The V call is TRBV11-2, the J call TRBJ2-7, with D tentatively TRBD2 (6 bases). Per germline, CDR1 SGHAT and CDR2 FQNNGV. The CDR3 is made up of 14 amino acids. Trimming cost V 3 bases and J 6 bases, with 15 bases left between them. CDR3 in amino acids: CASSFPGTGVEQYF. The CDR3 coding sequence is TGTGCCAGCAGCTTTCCCGGGACTGGCGTCGAGCAGTACTTC.

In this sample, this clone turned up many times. In nucleotides, the CDR3 is TGCGCCAGCAGCTCAAGACAGGGCGATGAAAAACTGTTTTTT. Translation gives CASSSRQGDEKLFF. The V and J genes are TRBV5-1 and TRBJ1-4, with 7 nucleotides matching TRBD1. This CDR3 is 14 amino acids long. The J segment lost 6 bases and the V segment lost 3 bases, leaving 5 bases of the junction unmatched. CDR1 and CDR2 (germline): SGHRS, YFSETQ.

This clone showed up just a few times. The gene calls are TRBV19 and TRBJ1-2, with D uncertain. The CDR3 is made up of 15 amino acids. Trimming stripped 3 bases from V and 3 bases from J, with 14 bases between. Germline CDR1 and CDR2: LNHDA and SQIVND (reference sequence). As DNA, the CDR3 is TGTGCCAGTAGTATTACAGAGAAGGAATACTATGGCTACACCTTC. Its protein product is CASSITEKEYYGYTF. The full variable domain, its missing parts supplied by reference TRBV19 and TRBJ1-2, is DGGITQSPKYLFRKEGQNVTLSCEQNLNHDAMYWYRQDPGQGLRLIYYSQIVNDFQKGDIAEGYSVSREKKESFPLTVTSAQKNPTAFYLCASSITEKEYYGYTFGSGTRLTVV.

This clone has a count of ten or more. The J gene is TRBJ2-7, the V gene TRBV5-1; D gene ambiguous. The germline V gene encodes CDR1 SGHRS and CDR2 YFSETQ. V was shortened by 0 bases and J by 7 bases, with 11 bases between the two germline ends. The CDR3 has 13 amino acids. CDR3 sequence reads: CASSLVGPREQYF. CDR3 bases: TGCGCCAGCAGCTTGGTTGGGCCACGAGAGCAGTACTTC.

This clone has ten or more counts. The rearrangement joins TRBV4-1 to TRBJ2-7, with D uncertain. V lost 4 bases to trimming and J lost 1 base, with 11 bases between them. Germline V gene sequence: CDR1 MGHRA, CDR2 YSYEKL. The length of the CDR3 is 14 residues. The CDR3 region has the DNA TGCGCCAGCAGCCTTAGACCGGAGTCCTACGAGCAGTACTTC. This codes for CASSLRPESYEQYF.

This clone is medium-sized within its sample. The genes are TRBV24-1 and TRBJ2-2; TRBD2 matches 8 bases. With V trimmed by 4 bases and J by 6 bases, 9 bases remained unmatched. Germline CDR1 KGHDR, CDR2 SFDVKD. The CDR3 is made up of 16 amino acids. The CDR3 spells CATSDPRLARAGELFF. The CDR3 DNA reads TGTGCCACCAGTGACCCAAGACTAGCGCGCGCCGGGGAGCTGTTTTTT.

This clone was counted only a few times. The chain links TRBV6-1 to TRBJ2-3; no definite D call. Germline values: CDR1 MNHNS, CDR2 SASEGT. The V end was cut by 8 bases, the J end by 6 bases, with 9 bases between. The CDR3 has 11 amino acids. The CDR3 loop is CASSYGDTQYF. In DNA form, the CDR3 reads TGTGCCAGCTCTTACGGGGATACGCAGTATTTT.

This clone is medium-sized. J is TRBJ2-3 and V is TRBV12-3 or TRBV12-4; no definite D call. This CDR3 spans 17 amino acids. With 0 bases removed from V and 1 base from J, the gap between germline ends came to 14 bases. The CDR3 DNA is TGTGCCAGCAGTTTAGCGGTCGGGCCCAGCGGCACAGATACGCAGTATTTT. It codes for CASSLAVGPSGTDTQYF.

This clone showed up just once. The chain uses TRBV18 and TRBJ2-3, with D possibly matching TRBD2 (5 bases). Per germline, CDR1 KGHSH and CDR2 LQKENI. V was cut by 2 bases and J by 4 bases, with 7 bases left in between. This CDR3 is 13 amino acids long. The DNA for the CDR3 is TGTGCCAGCTCACCAGAGGGTTCAGATACGCAGTATTTT. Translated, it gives CASSPEGSDTQYF.

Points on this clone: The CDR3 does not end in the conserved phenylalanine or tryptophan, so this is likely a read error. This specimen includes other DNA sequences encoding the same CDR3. Written as DNA, the CDR3 is TGTGCCAGCAGTACATCCGGGACTGTGAGCACTGAAGCTTTCTCT. Translated, it gives CASSTSGTVSTEAFS. The chain has TRBV6-1 and TRBJ1-1; tentatively, D is TRBD1 (5 bases). Between the trimmed V and J ends, which lost 5 bases and 4 bases, there was a span of 17 bases. Germline-derived CDR1 and CDR2 are MNHNS and SASEGT. The CDR3 length is 15 residues.

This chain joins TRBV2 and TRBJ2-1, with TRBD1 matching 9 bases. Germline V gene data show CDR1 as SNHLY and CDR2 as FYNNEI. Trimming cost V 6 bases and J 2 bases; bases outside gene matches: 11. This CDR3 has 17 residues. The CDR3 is CASRTGTGRSPYNEQFF. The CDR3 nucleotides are TGTGCCAGCAGGACCGGGACAGGGAGGTCGCCCTACAATGAGCAGTTCTTC.

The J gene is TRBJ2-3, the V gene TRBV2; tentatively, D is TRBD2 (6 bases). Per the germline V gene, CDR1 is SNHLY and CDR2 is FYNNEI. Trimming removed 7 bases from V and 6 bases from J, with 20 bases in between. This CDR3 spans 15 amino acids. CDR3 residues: CASITTRHPADTQYF. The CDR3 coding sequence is TGTGCCAGCATCACGACTAGACACCCAGCGGATACGCAGTATTTT.

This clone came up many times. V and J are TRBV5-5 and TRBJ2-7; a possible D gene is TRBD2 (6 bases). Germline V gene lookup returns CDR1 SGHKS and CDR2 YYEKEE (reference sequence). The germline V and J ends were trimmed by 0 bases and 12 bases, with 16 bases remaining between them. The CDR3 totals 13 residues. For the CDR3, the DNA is TGTGCCAGCAGCTTGGCCAATTCGCCGGAGGGGTACTTC. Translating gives CASSLANSPEGYF.

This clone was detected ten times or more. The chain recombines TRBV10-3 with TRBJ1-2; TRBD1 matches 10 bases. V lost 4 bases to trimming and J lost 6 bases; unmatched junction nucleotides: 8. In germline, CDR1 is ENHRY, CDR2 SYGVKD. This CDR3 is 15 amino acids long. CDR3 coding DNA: TGTGCCATCAGTGCCTCCGGGACAGGGGTTGATGGCTACACCTTC. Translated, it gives CAISASGTGVDGYTF.

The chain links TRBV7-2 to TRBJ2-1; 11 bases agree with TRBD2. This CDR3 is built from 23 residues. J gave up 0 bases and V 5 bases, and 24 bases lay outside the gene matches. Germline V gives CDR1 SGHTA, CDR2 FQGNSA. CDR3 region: CASSSTRVSLAGAHISSYNEQFF. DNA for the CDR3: TGTGCCAGCAGCAGCACGCGGGTGTCACTAGCGGGAGCCCACATCAGCTCCTACAATGAGCAGTTCTTC.

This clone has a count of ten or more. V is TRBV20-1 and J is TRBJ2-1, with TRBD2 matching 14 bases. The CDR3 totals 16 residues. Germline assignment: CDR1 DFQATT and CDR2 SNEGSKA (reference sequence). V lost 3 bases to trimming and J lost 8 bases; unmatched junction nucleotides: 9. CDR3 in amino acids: CSASGGTSGSLDEQFF. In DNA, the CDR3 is TGCAGTGCTAGCGGCGGGACTAGCGGGAGTTTGGATGAGCAGTTCTTC.

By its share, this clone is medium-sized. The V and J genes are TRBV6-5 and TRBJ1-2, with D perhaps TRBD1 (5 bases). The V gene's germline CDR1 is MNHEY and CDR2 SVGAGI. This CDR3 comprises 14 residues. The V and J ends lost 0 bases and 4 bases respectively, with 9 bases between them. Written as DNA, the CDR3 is TGTGCCAGCAGTTACTCGATCGACAGCTATGGCTACACCTTC. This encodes CASSYSIDSYGYTF.

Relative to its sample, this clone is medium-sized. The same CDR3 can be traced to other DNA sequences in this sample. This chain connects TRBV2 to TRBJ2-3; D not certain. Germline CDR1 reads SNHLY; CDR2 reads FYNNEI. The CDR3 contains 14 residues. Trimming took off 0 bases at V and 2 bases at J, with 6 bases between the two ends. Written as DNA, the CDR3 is TGTGCCAGCAGTGAAGCCGTGGACACAGATACGCAGTATTTT. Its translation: CASSEAVDTDTQYF.

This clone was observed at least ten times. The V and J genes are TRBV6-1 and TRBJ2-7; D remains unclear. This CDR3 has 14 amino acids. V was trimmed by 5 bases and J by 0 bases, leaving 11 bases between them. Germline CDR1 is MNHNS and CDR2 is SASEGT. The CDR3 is CASSRSPFSYEQYF. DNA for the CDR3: TGTGCCAGCAGTCGATCACCCTTCTCCTACGAGCAGTACTTC.

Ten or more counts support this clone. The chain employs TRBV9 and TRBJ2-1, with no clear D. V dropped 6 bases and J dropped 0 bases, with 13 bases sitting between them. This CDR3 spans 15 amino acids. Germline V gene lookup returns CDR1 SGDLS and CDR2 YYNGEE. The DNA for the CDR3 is TGTGCCAGCACCCCAGGCGTCAGCTCCTACAATGAGCAGTTCTTC. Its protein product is CASTPGVSSYNEQFF.

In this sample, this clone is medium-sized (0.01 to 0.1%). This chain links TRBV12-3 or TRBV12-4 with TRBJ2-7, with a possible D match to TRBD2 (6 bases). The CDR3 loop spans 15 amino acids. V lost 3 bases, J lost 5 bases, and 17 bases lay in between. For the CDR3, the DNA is TGTGCCAGCAGTTTCGGTTCAGGGCTAGCGAACGAGCAGTACTTC. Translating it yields CASSFGSGLANEQYF.